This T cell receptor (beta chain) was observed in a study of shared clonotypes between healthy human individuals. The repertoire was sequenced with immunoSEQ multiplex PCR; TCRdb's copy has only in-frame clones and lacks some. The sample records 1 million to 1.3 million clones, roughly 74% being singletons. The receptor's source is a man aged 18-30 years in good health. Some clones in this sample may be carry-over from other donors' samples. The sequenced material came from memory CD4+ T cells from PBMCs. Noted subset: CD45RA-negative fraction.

The CDR3 DNA reads TGTGCCAGCAGTGAAGGACAGACCCGCTCCTACGAGCAGTACTTC. Its protein is CASSEGQTRSYEQYF. This sequence joins TRBV2 and TRBJ2-7; D may be TRBD1 (5 bases). With 1 base removed from V and 0 bases from J, the gap between germline ends came to 10 bases. Germline loops: CDR1 SNHLY, CDR2 FYNNEI. The CDR3 covers 15 residues.